The present entry profiles one T cell receptor (beta chain) with its context. Sequencing was performed with immunoSEQ multiplex PCR; in TCRdb, only in-frame clones are kept and a portion is missing. Altogether about 92,000 clones are present, 82% being singletons, with the ten largest covering about 9.2%. This sample was included in a study of control samples from healthy donors and cancer patients. The CDR3 loop spans 14 amino acids. The germline gives CDR1 MDHEN, CDR2 SYDVKM. After removal of 3 bases from V and 4 bases from J, the junction contained 4 bases not matched to a gene. Sequencing input: blood. V is TRBV28 and J is TRBJ1-2; TRBD1 agrees at 8 bases. This sequence originates from a woman aged 55-70 years in good health. The CDR3 sequence: CASSFTGTGYGYTF. In nucleotides, the CDR3 is TGTGCCAGCAGTTTCACCGGGACAGGCTATGGCTACACCTTC.